The sequence of this T cell receptor beta chain was determined in a study of control samples from healthy donors and cancer patients. The ends lost 1 base at V and 6 bases at J; junction bases unmatched: 2. Germline loops: CDR1 MGHRA, CDR2 YSYEKL. The CDR3 covers 13 residues. Assay: immunoSEQ multiplex PCR; the TCRdb copy retains only in-frame clones and omits some. The sample holds about 170,000 clones, 91% seen once. The source material was blood. This chain connects TRBV4-1 to TRBJ2-7; the match to TRBD1 covers 8 bases. This receptor was identified in a middle-aged woman in good health. The CDR3 DNA reads as TGCGCCAGCAGCCAAGGGACAGGGAGCGAGCAGTACTTC. Translation: CASSQGTGSEQYF.